This T cell receptor beta chain is from a study of T cells after yellow fever vaccination (dated by TCRdb to between 2018 and 2020). Broadly, across the study: The SMART-Seq v4 Ultra Low Input RNA kit was used to prepare libraries from fractions with low cell numbers. To follow T-cell clones before and after primary and booster YFV17D yellow fever vaccination, bulk TCR alpha and beta repertoires were sequenced over time. Two healthy male donors, one aged 18 to 30 and one aged 30 to 40 years, made up the cohort. Bulk PBMC replicates and cell subsets were isolated from blood drawn at multiple timepoints before and after both primary and secondary immunization.

V is pared back by 6 bases and J by 10 bases, with 17 bases lying between the germline termini. The CDR3 goes from the cysteine to the phenylalanine over 13 residues. The retained sequence is limited to the CDR3, 39 bases, with the frame set at the first base. From the germline V gene (reference sequence), CDR1 is SEHNR and CDR2 is FQNEAQ. The full study reports these points: A small share of clonotypes occurred in both CD4 and CD8 compartments, likely arising from convergent recombination. Because abundant contaminating clonotypes from the bulk population could be contained in FACS-sorted repertoires, computational filtering was required. Because only a couple of donors were included in the study, the extent to which the findings can be generalized is limited. After the booster, most clones that had expanded after primary vaccination were detected again (roughly 96% of CD4 and around 88% of CD8), suggesting broad maintenance of memory. Compared with the primary T-cell response, the secondary T-cell response was faster but weaker, reaching its peak on day 5 rather than on day 15.

TCR cDNA was made using 5'RACE template switching, a step that added a universal primer site and unique molecular identifiers. Priming for cDNA synthesis came from both the TCR alpha and TCR beta constant segments. Two PCR steps were used to amplify libraries, with sample barcodes and sequencing adapters being added in the second step. Sequencing of libraries was performed on Illumina HiSeq 2500 (2x100 bp) or NovaSeq (2x150 bp). Per the source publication's procedure: MIGEC handled demultiplexing of reads and collapsing into UMI consensus sequences, while MiXCR performed V(D)J alignment. Vaccine-responding clonotypes were identified with edgeR using replicate PBMC samples, with FDR below 0.01 and a log2 fold change above 5 up to day 15 being required. Each bulk clonotype received a CD4 or CD8 identity based on whether the sequenced CD4 or CD8 repertoire contained that clonotype at higher abundance. TCRdb took the public reads, trimmed them with fastp at Q25, ran MiXCR for clone calling and kept in-frame beta chains. CDR3 protein sequences are deduplicated, and each keeps its most common genes and DNA. Here the V and J calls rest on TCRdb's processing, not on the authors' analysis. The sample yields 350,000 or so distinct CDR3 sequences; approximately 8% were counted once. About 16% of the sample is in the top ten clones.

Details on this clonotype: No cognate antigen has been identified for it. Base-call qualities are not available, and no considerably larger clone is one nucleotide away.

Read against the paper, the sample's treatment or condition label means: live attenuated yellow fever vaccine strain. At every blood-draw timepoint, two biological replicates of bulk PBMCs were collected. A standard Ficoll-Paque protocol was used to isolate PBMCs from peripheral blood. TriZol was used to extract RNA from bulk PBMCs, CD4 and CD8 fractions, and dextramer-positive and dextramer-negative fractions. The origin of this receptor is a man aged 18 to 29 who received the YFV17D yellow fever vaccine. The rearranged chain carries TRBV7-9 and TRBJ2-3, with TRBD1 perhaps the D gene, on 6 matching bases. Sequenced here: PBMCs, sampled roughly seven weeks after the first yellow fever vaccination. The DNA sequence is TGTGCCAGCAGGCTCTTGACAGGAGAGGCGCAGTATTTT. It specifies CASRLLTGEAQYF.